A selection of T cell receptor beta chains follows, all from one sample in a study of blood T cell repertoires in COVID-19. Here immunoSEQ multiplex PCR was the method, and the copy in TCRdb shows in-frame clones only, minus some. The sample gives some 100,000 clones, roughly 85% of which show up once; approximately 2.5% is in the top ten. Material for sequencing was PBMCs or T cells enriched from blood (not recorded which). The source is a woman aged 50 to 60 who had recovered from COVID-19. The CDR3 runs from the conserved cysteine through the conserved F or W. D genes are given only for firm matches. Clone size is given for some rows only: seen once, a few or many times, or a class if the clone is expanded.

d_gene,abundance,j_gene,v_gene,CDR3nt,CDR3aa
.,once,TRBJ1-4,TRBV3-1/TRBV3-2,TGTGCCAGCAAAGCACAGGGAACTAATGAAAAACTGTTTTTT,CASKAQGTNEKLFF
.,.,TRBJ2-7,TRBV28,TGTGCCAGCAGTTTACCCTCCCTGGGGGGAGGCGAGCAGTACTTC,CASSLPSLGGGEQYF
.,once,TRBJ2-1,TRBV5-4,TGTGCCAGCAGCCTCGAACAAATTGACAATGAGCAGTTCTTC,CASSLEQIDNEQFF
TRBD1,.,TRBJ2-1,TRBV19,TGTGCCAGTAGACCCGGACAGGGGGGGTCCTACAATGAGCAGTTCTTC,CASRPGQGGSYNEQFF
.,.,TRBJ2-1,TRBV27,TGTGCCAGCAGTGTCCGGGACACCGACTCCTACAATGAGCAGTTCTTC,CASSVRDTDSYNEQFF
.,.,TRBJ2-1,TRBV28,TGTGCCAGCAGTTTATCAGGCGGGGGCATGGGTGAGCAGTTCTTC,CASSLSGGGMGEQFF
TRBD2,once,TRBJ2-2,TRBV5-4,TGTGCCAGCAGCCCCTGGGGTAGCGGGGGGGTGACGAACACCGGGGAGCTGTTTTTT,CASSPWGSGGVTNTGELFF
.,.,TRBJ2-7,TRBV28,TGTGCCAGCAGGCGAACAGGGCTGAAAGCCGAGCAGTACTTC,CASRRTGLKAEQYF
.,.,TRBJ1-1,TRBV19,TGTGCCAGCGATCAGATGGGGGGCACTGAAGCTTTCTTT,CASDQMGGTEAFF
.,.,TRBJ1-2,TRBV15,TGTGCCACCAGCCCCGACAGCTATGGCTACACCTTC,CATSPDSYGYTF
TRBD1,.,TRBJ1-6,TRBV28,TGTGCCAGTCACCAGGTGCAGGGGGTGAATAATTCACCCCTCCACTTT,CASHQVQGVNNSPLHF
TRBD1,few,TRBJ1-4,TRBV2,TGTGCCAGCAGTCCAGGGGACAGGCGGGCTAATGAAAAACTGTTTTTT,CASSPGDRRANEKLFF
.,many,TRBJ2-5,TRBV14,TGTGCCAGCAGCCAGAAAGGCGGGGCGATACAAGAGACCCAGTACTTC,CASSQKGGAIQETQYF
TRBD2,.,TRBJ2-5,TRBV7-3,TGTGCCAGCAGCCCCGGGGGGGCCGTTTTAGAGACCCAGTACTTC,CASSPGGAVLETQYF
.,.,TRBJ1-4,TRBV6-1,TGTGCCAGCAGTGATGGACACCTTGGGAATGAAAAACTGTTTTTT,CASSDGHLGNEKLFF
.,.,TRBJ2-5,TRBV4-2,TGTGCCAGCAGCCCGGCGGGAAGCCAAGAGACCCAGTACTTC,CASSPAGSQETQYF
.,.,TRBJ2-1,TRBV3-1/TRBV3-2,TGTGCCAGCAGCCCTTCTCAGGGCACCGACTACAATGAGCAGTTCTTC,CASSPSQGTDYNEQFF
TRBD1,few,TRBJ1-2,TRBV30,TGTGCCTGGTCACGTGGGGGACAGTCTGGCTACACCTTC,CAWSRGGQSGYTF
TRBD1,.,TRBJ2-2,TRBV24-1,TGTGCCACCAGTGAGCCAGGGACAGGGGCAGCCGGGGAGCTGTTTTTT,CATSEPGTGAAGELFF
.,.,TRBJ2-7,TRBV18,TGTGCCAGCTCATCCCGGGATTCGTTTTCCTACGAGCAGTACTTC,CASSSRDSFSYEQYF
TRBD1,few,TRBJ2-3,TRBV27,TGTGCCAGCAACCGACAGGGTGTCCAGTATTTT,CASNRQGVQYF
.,.,TRBJ2-2,TRBV19,TGTGCCAGTAGACGAGGAGACAACACCGGGGAGCTGTTTTTT,CASRRGDNTGELFF
.,.,TRBJ1-5,TRBV19,TGTGCCAGTGGGCCCACAGGGTTGGGTCAGCCCCAGCATTTT,CASGPTGLGQPQHF
.,once,TRBJ2-3,TRBV10-1,TGCGCCAGCAGTGACGCCCGGGTGACAGATACGCAGTATTTT,CASSDARVTDTQYF
TRBD2,.,TRBJ2-1,TRBV5-4,TGTGCCAGCAGCCAAATAGGGACTAGCGGGGGAGGTGAGCAGTTCTTC,CASSQIGTSGGGEQFF
.,.,TRBJ1-1,TRBV27,TGTGCCAGCACTGCAACGACGGGTGGCGCGAACACTGAAGCTTTCTTT,CASTATTGGANTEAFF
.,few,TRBJ1-6,TRBV5-4,TGTGCCAGCAGCCAATCCGGGAGCGGTGACTATAATTCACCCCTCCACTTT,CASSQSGSGDYNSPLHF
TRBD2,.,TRBJ2-7,TRBV5-1,TGCGCCAGCAGCTTCACGACTAGCGGGGGCCCCTGGGGTTACGAGCAGTACTTC,CASSFTTSGGPWGYEQYF
TRBD1,.,TRBJ1-6,TRBV10-1,TGCGCCAGCAGTACAGGGGTGAATTCACCCCTCCACTTT,CASSTGVNSPLHF
TRBD1,.,TRBJ2-7,TRBV11-2,TGTGCCAGCAGCTTAAAAACAGGGGATACCTACGAGCAGTACTTC,CASSLKTGDTYEQYF
TRBD2,few,TRBJ2-3,TRBV11-3,TGTGCCAGCAGCCTAGGACTAGCGGGAGTGACAGATACGCAGTATTTT,CASSLGLAGVTDTQYF
TRBD1,.,TRBJ1-2,TRBV5-1,TGCGCCAGCAGCCCGGGACAGGGGAGCGGCTACACCTTC,CASSPGQGSGYTF
.,few,TRBJ1-5,TRBV28,TGTGCCAGCAGTTCGGACAGCCGACCCAATCAGCCCCAGCATTTT,CASSSDSRPNQPQHF
TRBD2,once,TRBJ2-5,TRBV10-3,TGTGCCATCAGTGGGACTAGCGGGGGGCCCCAAGAGACCCAGTACTTC,CAISGTSGGPQETQYF
.,.,TRBJ1-3,TRBV28,TGTGCCAGCAGTCCCCAGGCGCCTGGAAACACCATATATTTT,CASSPQAPGNTIYF
.,.,TRBJ2-7,TRBV7-3,TGTGCCAGCAGCTGGGGGGAGTCCTACGAGCAGTACTTC,CASSWGESYEQYF
TRBD1,.,TRBJ1-5,TRBV19,TGTGCCAGTACCGATACTCTAGGGACAGGGGCGGCTCAGCCCCAGCATTTT,CASTDTLGTGAAQPQHF
TRBD1,.,TRBJ1-5,TRBV25-1,TGTGCCAGCACTACGGACAGGAGCAATCAGCCCCAGCATTTT,CASTTDRSNQPQHF
TRBD2,once,TRBJ2-3,TRBV7-3,TGTGCCAGCAGCTTGAGGGCGGGGGAGGATACGCAGTATTTT,CASSLRAGEDTQYF
.,.,TRBJ2-2,TRBV27,TGTGCCAGCAGTTTCCGTCCCGGGGAGCTGTTTTTT,CASSFRPGELFF
.,.,TRBJ1-4,TRBV30,TGTGCCGGGGTGGCACGACCTGGCAGGGCTAGTGAAAAACTGTTTTTT,CAGVARPGRASEKLFF
TRBD1,.,TRBJ2-5,TRBV11-1,TGTGCCAGCAGCTTAGGAGGGACAGGGGAGACCCAGTACTTC,CASSLGGTGETQYF
.,.,TRBJ1-5,TRBV27,TGTGCCAGCAGTCCTGACTCACGATGGGTTAGCAATCAGCCCCAGCATTTT,CASSPDSRWVSNQPQHF
TRBD2,.,TRBJ2-7,TRBV4-1,TGCGCCAGCAGCCAAGATAAGGGACTAGCGACATACGAGCAGTACTTC,CASSQDKGLATYEQYF
.,.,TRBJ1-2,TRBV28,TGTGCCAGCAGACGTCCTATTAGCGGGCCTCTTGGCTACACCTTC,CASRRPISGPLGYTF